This T cell receptor beta chain came from a study of radiotherapy plus CTLA-4 blockade in lung cancer. Study in general: Disease control reached approximately 29%, with objective responses in 15% to 20%.

CTLA-4 blockade using ipilimumab, together with focal radiation, was received by patients with chemo-refractory metastatic non-small-cell lung cancer. Notes on the study in general: Clones of tumor-derived TCRs expanded in blood after radiotherapy plus ipilimumab. Best predicting response, reportedly, were early blood T cell clone dynamics, with interferon-beta.

In germline, CDR1 is SGHVS, CDR2 FQNEAQ. V shed 5 bases and J shed 2 bases, with 15 bases lying between them. CDR3 size: 15 residues. Assay: immunoSEQ multiplex PCR; the TCRdb copy retains only in-frame clones and omits some. Of some 90,000 clones listed, approximately 86% are singletons. In the case of this clone: Its antigen is unidentified.

This specimen consisted of peripheral blood, obtained from a patient treated with radiotherapy plus ipilimumab. This sequence originates from a human donor with non-small cell lung cancer who had a partial response to radiotherapy plus ipilimumab. This chain connects TRBV7-8 to TRBJ2-5; D might be TRBD2 (6 bases). CDR3 sequence (DNA): TGTGCCAGCAGCACCCAAAGGACTACTCAAGAGACCCAGTACTTC. Protein: CASSTQRTTQETQYF.